This T cell receptor (beta chain) emerged from a study of blood T cell repertoires in COVID-19. The wider study: Samples of COVID-19 (acute and convalescent) were obtained from the United States, Italy and Spain. T cells, B-cell-depleted T cells, or PBMCs supplied cDNA or gDNA.

Seattle researchers signed up patients amid active infection and tracked them longitudinally. Measured with immunoSEQ multiplex PCR; TCRdb has only the in-frame clones, and not every one. The sample contains 120,000 or so clones, 85% to 90% of which appear only once. The V end lost 1 base, the J end lost 6 bases, and 3 bases lay between the germline ends. This CDR3 has 11 amino acids. Germline assignment: CDR1 LGHDT and CDR2 YNNKEL (reference sequence). The chain joins TRBV3-1 (or the pseudogene TRBV3-2) to TRBJ1-2, with unresolved D. The sample was peripheral blood. The sequence derives from a woman aged 55-75 years with COVID-19, enrolled during active disease. CDR3: CASSQVNGYTF. CDR3 sequence (DNA): TGTGCCAGCAGCCAAGTAAATGGCTACACCTTC.